This T cell receptor beta chain came from a study of persistence of HIV-infected CD4 T cells. Stimulation used approximately 9.1 ug/mL lysate from CMV-infected fibroblasts. Memory cells lacking CD40L and CD69 with high CD45RO were sorted. Inclusion required CMV-positive serology and CD4+ counts above 400 cells/uL. A remark on this clone: Its matching antigen is unknown.

The immunoSEQ assay was version 4, run in survey mode. Here immunoSEQ multiplex PCR was the method, and the copy in TCRdb shows in-frame clones only, minus some. The repertoire holds about 30,000 clones, with 65% to 90% as singletons. The sequencing here drew on CD4+ T cells sorted from PBMCs after approximately 18-hour stimulation, taken from a patient who received antiretroviral therapy. This TCR came from an adult man with HIV who was CMV-seropositive.

CDR3: CSVEAGVGETQYF. The CDR3 DNA is TGCAGCGTTGAGGCGGGGGTCGGCGAGACCCAGTACTTC. The J gene is TRBJ2-5, the V gene TRBV29-1; 7 bases agree with TRBD2. CDR3 size: 13 residues. Germline V gene sequence: CDR1 SQVTM, CDR2 ANQGSEA. V was pared by 3 bases and J by 5 bases, with 6 bases of the junction left unmatched.